The clone carrying this TCR beta chain appeared a single time. The antigen is unknown. Some clones are missing from TCRdb's copy, which holds only in-frame ones; the method was immunoSEQ multiplex PCR. Of hundreds of thousands of clones in the sample, about four fifths were seen once. The ends were cut back, 3 bases at V and 1 base at J, with 3 bases in the middle. This CDR3 spans 12 amino acids. This sample is part of a study of Ad26.COV2.S vaccination and SARS-CoV-2 variants. Study results and limitations: Vaccinees reportedly had broad spike-specific CD8+ and CD4+ T cell responses. Total T cell responses, in the TCR breadth and depth analyses, may have been underestimated. Vaccine and placebo recipients had similar non-spike TCR breadth.

The treatment: roughly 20 received Ad26.COV2.S at low or high dose, single or two shots; 5 received placebo; per-sample allocation not given. Repertoires come from day 63 after the first vaccine or placebo injection. In Boston, an adult donor aged 18-55 years took part. The chain combines TRBV12-3 or TRBV12-4 with TRBJ1-1; D not resolved. This material consisted of peripheral blood, taken in a trial of Ad26.COV2.S vaccine versus placebo. The receptor was derived from a person aged 18-60 years who received the Ad26.COV2.S COVID-19 vaccine or a placebo. The CDR3 DNA is TGTGCCAGCAGTTTTTGGAACACTGAAGCTTTCTTT. Amino acids: CASSFWNTEAFF.